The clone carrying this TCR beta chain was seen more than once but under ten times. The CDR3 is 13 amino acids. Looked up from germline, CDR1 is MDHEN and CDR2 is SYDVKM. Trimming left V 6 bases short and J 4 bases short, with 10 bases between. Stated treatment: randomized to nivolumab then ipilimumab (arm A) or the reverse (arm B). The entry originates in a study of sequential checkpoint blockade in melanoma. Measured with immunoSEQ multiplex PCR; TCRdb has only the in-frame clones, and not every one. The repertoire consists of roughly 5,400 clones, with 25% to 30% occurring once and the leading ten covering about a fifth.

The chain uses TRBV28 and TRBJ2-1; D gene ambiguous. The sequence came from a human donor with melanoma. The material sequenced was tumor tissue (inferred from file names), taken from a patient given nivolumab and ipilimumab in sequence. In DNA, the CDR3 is TGTGCCAGCAGCACTACAGAGTACAATGAGCAGTTCTTC. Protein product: CASSTTEYNEQFF.